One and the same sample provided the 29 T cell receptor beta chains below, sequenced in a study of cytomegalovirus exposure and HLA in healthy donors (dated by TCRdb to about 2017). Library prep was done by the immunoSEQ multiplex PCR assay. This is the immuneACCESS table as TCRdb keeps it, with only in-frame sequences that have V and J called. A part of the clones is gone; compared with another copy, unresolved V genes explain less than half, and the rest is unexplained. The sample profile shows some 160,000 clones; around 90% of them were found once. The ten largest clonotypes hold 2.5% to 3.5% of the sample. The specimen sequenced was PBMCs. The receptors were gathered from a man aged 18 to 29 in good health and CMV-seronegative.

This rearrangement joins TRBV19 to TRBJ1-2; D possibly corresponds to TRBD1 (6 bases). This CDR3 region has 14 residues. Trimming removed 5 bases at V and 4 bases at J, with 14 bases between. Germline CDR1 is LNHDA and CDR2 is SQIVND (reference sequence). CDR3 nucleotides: TGTGCCAGTAGTGAGGGGGGGGCCCCCTATGGCTACACCTTC. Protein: CASSEGGAPYGYTF. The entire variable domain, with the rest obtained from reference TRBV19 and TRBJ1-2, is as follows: DGGITQSPKYLFRKEGQNVTLSCEQNLNHDAMYWYRQDPGQGLRLIYYSQIVNDFQKGDIAEGYSVSREKKESFPLTVTSAQKNPTAFYLCASSEGGAPYGYTFGSGTRLTVV.

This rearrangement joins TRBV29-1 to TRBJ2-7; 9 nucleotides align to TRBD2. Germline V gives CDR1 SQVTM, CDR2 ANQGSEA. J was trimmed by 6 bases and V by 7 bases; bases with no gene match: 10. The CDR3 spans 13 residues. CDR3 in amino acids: CSAYSGSDSEQYF. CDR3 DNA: TGCAGCGCCTATAGCGGGAGCGACAGCGAGCAGTACTTC.

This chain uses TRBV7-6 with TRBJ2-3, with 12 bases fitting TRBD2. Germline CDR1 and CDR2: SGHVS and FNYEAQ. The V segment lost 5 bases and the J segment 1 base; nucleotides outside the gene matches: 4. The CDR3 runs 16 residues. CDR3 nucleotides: TGTGCCAGCAGCACACTAGCGGGGGGACGCACAGATACGCAGTATTTT. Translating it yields CASSTLAGGRTDTQYF.

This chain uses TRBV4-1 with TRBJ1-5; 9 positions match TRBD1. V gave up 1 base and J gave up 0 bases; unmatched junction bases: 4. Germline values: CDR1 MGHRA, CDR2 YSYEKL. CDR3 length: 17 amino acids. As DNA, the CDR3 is TGCGCCAGCAGCCAAGGGGGGACAGGGCTTAGCAATCAGCCCCAGCATTTT. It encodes CASSQGGTGLSNQPQHF.

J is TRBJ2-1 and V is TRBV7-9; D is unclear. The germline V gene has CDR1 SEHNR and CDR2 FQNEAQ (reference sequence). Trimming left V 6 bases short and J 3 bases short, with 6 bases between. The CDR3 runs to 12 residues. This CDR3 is CASRAGYNEQFF. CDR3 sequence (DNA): TGTGCCAGCAGGGCAGGCTACAATGAGCAGTTCTTC.

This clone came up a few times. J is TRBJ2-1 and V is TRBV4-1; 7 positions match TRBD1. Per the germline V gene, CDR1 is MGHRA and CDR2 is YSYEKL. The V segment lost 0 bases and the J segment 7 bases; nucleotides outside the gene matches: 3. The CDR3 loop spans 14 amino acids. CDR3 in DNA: TGCGCCAGCAGCCAAGAGGGACAGTGGAATGAGCAGTTCTTC. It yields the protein CASSQEGQWNEQFF.

For the CDR3, the DNA is TGCGCCAGCAGCCCGGGGACAGCGAACGGGAAACTGTTTTTT. It yields the protein CASSPGTANGKLFF. The chain carries TRBV5-1 and TRBJ1-4; 7 nucleotides agree with TRBD1. CDR3 length: 14 residues. The trim removed 4 bases at V and 11 bases at J, leaving 11 bases unmatched. CDR1 SGHRS and CDR2 YFSETQ come from the germline V gene.

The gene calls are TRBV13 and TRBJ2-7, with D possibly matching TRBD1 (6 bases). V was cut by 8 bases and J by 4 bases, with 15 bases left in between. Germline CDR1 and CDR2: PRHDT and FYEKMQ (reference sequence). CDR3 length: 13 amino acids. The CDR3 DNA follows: TGTGCCAGCCGAAGGGGGAGAGTGTACGAGCAGTACTTC. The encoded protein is CASRRGRVYEQYF. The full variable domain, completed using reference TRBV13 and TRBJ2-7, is AAGVIQSPRHLIKEKRETATLKCYPIPRHDTVYWYQQGPGQDPQFLISFYEKMQSDKGSIPDRFSAQQFSDYHSELNMSSLELGDSALYFCASRRGRVYEQYFGPGTRLTVT.

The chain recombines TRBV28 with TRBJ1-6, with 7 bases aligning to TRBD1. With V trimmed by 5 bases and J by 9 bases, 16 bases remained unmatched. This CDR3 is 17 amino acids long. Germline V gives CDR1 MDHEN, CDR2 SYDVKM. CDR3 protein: CASSPPLGQGVSSPLHF. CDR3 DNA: TGTGCCAGCAGTCCACCCCTTGGGCAGGGGGTGAGTTCACCCCTCCACTTT.

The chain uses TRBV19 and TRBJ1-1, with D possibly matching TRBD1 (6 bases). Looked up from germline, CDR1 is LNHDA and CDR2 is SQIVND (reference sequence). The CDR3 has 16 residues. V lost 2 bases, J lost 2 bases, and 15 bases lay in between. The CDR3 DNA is TGTGCCAGTAGTATAATGGGCAGGGGTCCAAACACTGAAGCTTTCTTT. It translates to CASSIMGRGPNTEAFF.

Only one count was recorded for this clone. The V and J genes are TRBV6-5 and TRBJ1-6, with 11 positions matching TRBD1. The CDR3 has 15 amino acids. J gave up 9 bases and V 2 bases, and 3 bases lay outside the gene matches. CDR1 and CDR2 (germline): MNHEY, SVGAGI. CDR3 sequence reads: CASSYGQGAGSPLHF. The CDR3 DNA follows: TGTGCCAGCAGTTACGGACAGGGGGCAGGTTCACCCCTCCACTTT.

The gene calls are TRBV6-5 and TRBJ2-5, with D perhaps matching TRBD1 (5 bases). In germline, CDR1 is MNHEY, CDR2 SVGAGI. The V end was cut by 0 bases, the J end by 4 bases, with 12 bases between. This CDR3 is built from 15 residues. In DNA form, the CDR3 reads TGTGCCAGCAGTTACTCCAGGGATCCCATAGAGACCCAGTACTTC. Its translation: CASSYSRDPIETQYF.

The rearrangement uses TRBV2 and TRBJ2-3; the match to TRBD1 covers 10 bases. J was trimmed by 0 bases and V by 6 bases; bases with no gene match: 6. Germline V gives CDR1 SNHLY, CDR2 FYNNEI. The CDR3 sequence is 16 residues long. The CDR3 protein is CASSRDRGASTDTQYF. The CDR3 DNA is TGTGCCAGCAGCAGGGACAGGGGTGCTAGCACAGATACGCAGTATTTT.

The CDR3 sequence: CASSMRISGNTEAFF. In DNA, the CDR3 is TGTGCCAGTAGTATGCGGATAAGTGGGAACACTGAAGCTTTCTTT. The rearrangement links TRBV19 to TRBJ1-1; D not resolved. Trimming cost V 3 bases and J 1 base, with 12 bases left between them. This CDR3 region has 15 residues. Germline assignment: CDR1 LNHDA and CDR2 SQIVND (reference sequence).

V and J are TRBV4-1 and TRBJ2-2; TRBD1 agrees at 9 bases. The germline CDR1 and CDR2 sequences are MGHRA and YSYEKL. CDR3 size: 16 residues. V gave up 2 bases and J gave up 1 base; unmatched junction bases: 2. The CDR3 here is CASSQHRGLNTGELFF. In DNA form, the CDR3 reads TGCGCCAGCAGCCAACACAGGGGGCTGAACACCGGGGAGCTGTTTTTT.

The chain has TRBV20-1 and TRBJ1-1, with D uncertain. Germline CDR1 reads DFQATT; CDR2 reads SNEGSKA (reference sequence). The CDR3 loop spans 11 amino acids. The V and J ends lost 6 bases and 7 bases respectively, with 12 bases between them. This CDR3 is CSAPTGFEAFF. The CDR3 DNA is TGCAGTGCCCCCACCGGTTTTGAAGCTTTCTTT.

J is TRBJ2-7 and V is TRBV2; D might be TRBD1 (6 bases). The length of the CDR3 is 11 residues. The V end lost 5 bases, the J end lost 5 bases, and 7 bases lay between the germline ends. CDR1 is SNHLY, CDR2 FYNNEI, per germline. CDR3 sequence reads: CASSYRDEQYF. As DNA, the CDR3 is TGTGCCAGCAGTTACAGGGACGAGCAGTACTTC.

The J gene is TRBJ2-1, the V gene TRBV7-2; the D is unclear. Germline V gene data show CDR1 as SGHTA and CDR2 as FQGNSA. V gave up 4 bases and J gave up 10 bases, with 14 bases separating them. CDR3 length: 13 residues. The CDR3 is CASSSPVSWEQFF. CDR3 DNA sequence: TGTGCCAGCAGCTCCCCGGTATCTTGGGAGCAGTTCTTC.

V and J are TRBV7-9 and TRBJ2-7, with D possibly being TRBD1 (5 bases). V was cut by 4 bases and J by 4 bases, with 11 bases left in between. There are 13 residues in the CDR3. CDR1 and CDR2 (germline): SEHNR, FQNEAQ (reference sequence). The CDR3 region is CASSSGAYYEQYF. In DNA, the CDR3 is TGTGCCAGCAGCTCTGGGGCCTATTACGAGCAGTACTTC.

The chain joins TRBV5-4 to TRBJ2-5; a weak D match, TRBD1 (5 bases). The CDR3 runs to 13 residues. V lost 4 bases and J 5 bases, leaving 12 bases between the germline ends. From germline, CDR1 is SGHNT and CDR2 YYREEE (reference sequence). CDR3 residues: CASSLQGWETQYF. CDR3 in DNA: TGTGCCAGCAGCCTGCAGGGTTGGGAGACCCAGTACTTC.

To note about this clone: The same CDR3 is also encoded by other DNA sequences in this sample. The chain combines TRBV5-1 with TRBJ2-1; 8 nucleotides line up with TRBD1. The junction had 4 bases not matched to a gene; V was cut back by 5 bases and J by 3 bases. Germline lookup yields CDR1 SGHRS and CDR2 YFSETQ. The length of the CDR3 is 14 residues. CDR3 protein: CASSPGQGYNEQFF. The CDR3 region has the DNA TGCGCCAGCAGTCCAGGACAGGGCTACAATGAGCAGTTCTTC.

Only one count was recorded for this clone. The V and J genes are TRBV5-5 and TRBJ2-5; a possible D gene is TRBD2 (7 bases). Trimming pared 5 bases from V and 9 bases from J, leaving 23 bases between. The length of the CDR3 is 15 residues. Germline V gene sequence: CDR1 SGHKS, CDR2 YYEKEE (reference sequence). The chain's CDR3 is CASREGGARSSAQYF. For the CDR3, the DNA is TGTGCCAGCAGAGAGGGGGGGGCCCGTAGTTCGGCCCAGTACTTC.

CDR3 protein: CASSEFPSYTQYF. CDR3 bases: TGTGCCAGCAGTGAATTTCCTTCCTATACGCAGTATTTT. This chain links TRBV6-1 with TRBJ2-3; D is undetermined. V gave up 2 bases and J gave up 7 bases, with 10 bases separating them. The CDR3 runs to 13 residues. Germline loops: CDR1 MNHNS, CDR2 SASEGT.

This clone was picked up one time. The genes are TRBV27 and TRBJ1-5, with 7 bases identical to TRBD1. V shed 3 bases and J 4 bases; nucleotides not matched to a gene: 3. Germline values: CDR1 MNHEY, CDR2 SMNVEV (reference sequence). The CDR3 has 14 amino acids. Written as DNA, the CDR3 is TGTGCCAGCAGTTTCGGGGGACAGAATCAGCCCCAGCATTTT. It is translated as CASSFGGQNQPQHF.

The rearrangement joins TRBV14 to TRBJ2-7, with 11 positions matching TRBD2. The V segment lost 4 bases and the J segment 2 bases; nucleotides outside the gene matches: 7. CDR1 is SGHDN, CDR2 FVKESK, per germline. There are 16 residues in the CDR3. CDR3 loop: CASSPTSGSRAYEQYF. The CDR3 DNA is TGTGCCAGCAGCCCTACTAGCGGGAGTAGGGCCTACGAGCAGTACTTC.

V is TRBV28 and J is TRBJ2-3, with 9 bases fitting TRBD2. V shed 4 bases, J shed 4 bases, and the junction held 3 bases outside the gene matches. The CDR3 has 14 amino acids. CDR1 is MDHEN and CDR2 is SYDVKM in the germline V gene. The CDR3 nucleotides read TGTGCCAGCAGTTCGGGACTAGCACCAGATACGCAGTATTTT. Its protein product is CASSSGLAPDTQYF.

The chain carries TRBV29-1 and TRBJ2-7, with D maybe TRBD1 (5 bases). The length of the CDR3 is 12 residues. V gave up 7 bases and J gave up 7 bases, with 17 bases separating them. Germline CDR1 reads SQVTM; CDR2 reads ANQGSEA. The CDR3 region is CSGFLRDGEQYF. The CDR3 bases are TGCAGCGGATTCCTCAGGGATGGGGAGCAGTACTTC.

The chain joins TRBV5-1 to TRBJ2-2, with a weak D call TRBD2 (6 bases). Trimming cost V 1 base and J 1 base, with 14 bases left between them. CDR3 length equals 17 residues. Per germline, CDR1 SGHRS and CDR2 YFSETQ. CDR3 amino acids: CASSLMEGPGNTGELFF. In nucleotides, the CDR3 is TGCGCCAGCAGCTTGATGGAGGGGCCAGGGAACACCGGGGAGCTGTTTTTT.

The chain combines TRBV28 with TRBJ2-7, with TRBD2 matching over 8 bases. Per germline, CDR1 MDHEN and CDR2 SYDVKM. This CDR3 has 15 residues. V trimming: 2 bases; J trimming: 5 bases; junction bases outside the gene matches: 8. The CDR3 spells CASSLAGGVLNEQYV. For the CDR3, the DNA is TGTGCCAGCAGTTTAGCGGGGGGCGTCCTAAACGAGCAGTACGTC.